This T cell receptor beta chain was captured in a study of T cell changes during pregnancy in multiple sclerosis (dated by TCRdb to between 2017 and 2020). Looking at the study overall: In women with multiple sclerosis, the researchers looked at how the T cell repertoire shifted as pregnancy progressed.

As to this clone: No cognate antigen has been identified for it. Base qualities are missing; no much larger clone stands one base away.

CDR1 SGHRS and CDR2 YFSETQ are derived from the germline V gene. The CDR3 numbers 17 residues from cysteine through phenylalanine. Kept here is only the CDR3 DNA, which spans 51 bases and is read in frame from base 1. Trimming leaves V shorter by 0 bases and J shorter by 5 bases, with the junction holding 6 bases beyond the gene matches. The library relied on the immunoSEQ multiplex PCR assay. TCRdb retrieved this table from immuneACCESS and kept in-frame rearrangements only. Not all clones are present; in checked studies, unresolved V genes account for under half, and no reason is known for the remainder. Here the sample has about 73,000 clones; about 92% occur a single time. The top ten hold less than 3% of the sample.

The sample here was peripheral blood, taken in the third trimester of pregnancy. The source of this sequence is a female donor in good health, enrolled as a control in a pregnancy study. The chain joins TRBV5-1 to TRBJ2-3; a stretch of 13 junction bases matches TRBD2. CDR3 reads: CASSLALAGGPQDTQYF. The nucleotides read TGCGCCAGCAGCTTGGCACTAGCGGGAGGGCCTCAAGATACGCAGTATTTT.